Following are 20 T cell receptor beta chains from one sample sequenced in a study of tumor-infiltrating lymphocytes in oesophageal squamous cell carcinoma. TCRdb independently ran MiXCR on the PCR reads; one entry per CDR3 protein. The sample carries 9,500 to 13,000 distinct CDR3 sequences, 58% recorded once. Sequenced input: esophageal tumor tissue. The receptors originated from a female donor with esophageal squamous cell carcinoma.

Details on this clonotype: As the CDR3 is not closed by the conserved phenylalanine or tryptophan, this likely results from a read error. The chain has TRBV6-6 and TRBJ2-2, with D unresolved. V lost 8 bases, J lost 9 bases, and 13 bases lay in between. The CDR3 extends over 12 amino acids. The germline V gene has CDR1 MNHNY and CDR2 SVGAGI (reference sequence). The CDR3 coding sequence is TGTGCCAGCGGCTCCCCTAGGTGGGAGCTGTTTTTA. Its translation is CASGSPRWELFL.

The chain combines TRBV11-2 with TRBJ2-7; possible D gene TRBD2, 6 bases. The V end lost 0 bases, the J end lost 7 bases, and 16 bases lay between the germline ends. CDR1 is SGHAT and CDR2 is FQNNGV in the germline V gene. The CDR3 sequence is 15 residues long. This CDR3 is CASSLDDPGRGEQYF. The DNA for the CDR3 is TGTGCCAGCAGCTTAGATGATCCAGGACGGGGGGAGCAGTACTTC.

Comments on this clonotype: One end of the junction is discordant with germline, which a read error may explain. The chain joins TRBV7-4 to TRBJ2-1; possible D gene TRBD1, 5 bases. The germline CDR1 and CDR2 sequences are SGHVT and SQSDAQ. This CDR3 has 12 residues. This CDR3 reads CAGEGDNSPLHF. CDR3 bases: TGTGCAGGGGAAGGGGATAATTCACCCCTCCACTTC. The full variable domain, completed using reference TRBV7-4 and TRBJ2-1, is GAGVSQSPRYKVAKRGRDVALRCDSISGHVTLYWYRQTLGQGSEVLTYSQSDAQRDKSGRPSGRFSAERPERSVSTLKIQRTEQGDSAVYLCAGEGDNSPLHFGPGTRLTVL.

In its sample, this clonotype ranks as medium-sized. This chain joins TRBV7-9 and TRBJ2-1, with 12 bases fitting TRBD2. The CDR3 is 20 residues long. CDR1 is SEHNR and CDR2 is FQNEAQ in the germline V gene (reference sequence). Trimming at V came to 6 bases and at J to 2 bases, leaving 17 bases not matched to a gene. Written as DNA, the CDR3 is TGTGCCAGCAGACGTAGAGGGGAGACTAGCGGGAGTATGCCCTACAATGAGCAGTTCTTC. Residues: CASRRRGETSGSMPYNEQFF. The full variable domain, in which reference TRBV7-9 and TRBJ2-1 provide the parts outside the CDR3, is DTGVSQNPRHKITKRGQNVTFRCDPISEHNRLYWYRQTLGQGPEFLTYFQNEAQLEKSRLLSDRFSAERPKGSFSTLEIQRTEQGDSAMYLCASRRRGETSGSMPYNEQFFGPGTRLTVL.

V and J are TRBV12-3 or TRBV12-4 and TRBJ2-5; 7 bases are shared with TRBD2. The CDR3 covers 15 residues. Unmatched junction bases numbered 11, after V lost 5 bases and J lost 5 bases. CDR3 residues: CASSPTSAGGETQYF. CDR3 nucleotide sequence: TGTGCCAGCAGTCCCACTAGCGCCGGCGGGGAGACCCAGTACTTC.

The chain carries TRBV5-1 and TRBJ1-2, with 7 bases fitting TRBD1. Germline CDR1 reads SGHRS; CDR2 reads YFSETQ. The J segment lost 8 bases and the V segment lost 3 bases, leaving 10 bases of the junction unmatched. This CDR3 spans 14 amino acids. The CDR3 region has the DNA TGCGCCAGCAGCTCGCGTAGTATGACAGGGGGCTACACCTTC. It is translated as CASSSRSMTGGYTF.

This clonotype was detected a few times. V is TRBV7-7 and J is TRBJ2-6; D call uncertain. CDR3 length equals 15 residues. V shed 0 bases and J shed 4 bases, with 7 bases lying between them. The V gene's germline CDR1 is SSHAT and CDR2 FNYEAQ (reference sequence). CDR3 coding DNA: TGTGCCAGCAGCTTAGCAGGGTCCGGGGCCAACGTCCTGACTTTC. This encodes CASSLAGSGANVLTF.

V and J are TRBV6-1 and TRBJ2-7, with 9 bases lining up with TRBD1. Germline CDR1 reads MNHNS; CDR2 reads SASEGT. With 8 bases clipped from V and 2 bases from J, the junction kept 10 bases outside the gene matches. The CDR3 contains 15 residues. CDR3 nucleotide sequence: TGTGCCAGCTTGGAACCGGGACAGGGAACCTACGAGCAGTACTTC. This codes for CASLEPGQGTYEQYF.

A word on this clonotype: One junction end disagrees with the germline gene, perhaps due to a read error. The chain couples TRBV6-1 to TRBJ2-3; possible D gene TRBD1, 6 bases. The CDR3 is made up of 14 amino acids. The germline V gene encodes CDR1 MNHNS and CDR2 SASEGT. Here the CDR3 DNA reads TGTGCCAGCAGCGGAGACAGGTATAATTCACCCCTCCACTTC. Translating gives CASSGDRYNSPLHF.

The rearrangement links TRBV7-9 to TRBJ2-3, with 11 positions matching TRBD2. TRBJ2-5 explains the end of the DNA better; the J call may be wrong. The CDR3 length is 17 residues. Germline CDR1 and CDR2: SEHNR and FQNEAQ (reference sequence). This chain's CDR3 is CASSLSIAGGHGETQYF. CDR3 nucleotides: TGTGCCAGCAGCTTATCCATAGCGGGAGGGCATGGGGAGACCCAGTACTTC.

The sample holds many counts of this clonotype. The chain couples TRBV6-6 to TRBJ1-5, with D perhaps matching TRBD1 (6 bases). The V and J ends lost 0 bases and 4 bases respectively, with 16 bases between them. Germline V CDR1 and CDR2: MNHNY, SVGAGI (reference sequence). The CDR3 consists of 17 residues. In nucleotides, the CDR3 is TGTGCCAGCAGTTACTCCGCTCCAGGGGCCCTGAATCAGCCCCAGCATTTT. Protein sequence: CASSYSAPGALNQPQHF.

The chain employs TRBV6-2 or TRBV6-3 and TRBJ2-5; 9 nucleotides agree with TRBD2. The DNA matches TRBJ2-1 better at its end, which makes the J call doubtful. Germline V gives CDR1 MNHEY, CDR2 SVGEGT. The CDR3 spans 16 residues. This chain's CDR3 is CASSYSPGLASNEQFF. In nucleotides, the CDR3 is TGTGCCAGCAGTTACTCACCGGGACTAGCTTCCAATGAGCAGTTCTTC.

This clonotype was detected only once. Given the absence of the conserved phenylalanine or tryptophan at the CDR3 end, a read error is likely. The DNA is omitted, as the CDR3 cannot be located on it reliably, and the CDR3 follows TCRdb's listing. This chain joins TRBV7-4 and TRBJ2-1; the table names TRBD1, a call not compared with the DNA. A total of 20 residues make up the CDR3, ends included. Germline V CDR1 and CDR2: SGHVT, SQSDAQ. CDR3 amino acids: CASSLDSPYRQGTRERPSTS.

V usage is TRBV6-2 or TRBV6-3 and J usage is TRBJ2-3, with 7 bases identical to TRBD2. J was trimmed by 14 bases and V by 5 bases; bases with no gene match: 10. Germline loops: CDR1 MNHEY, CDR2 SVGEGT. CDR3 length: 12 amino acids. Here the CDR3 DNA reads TGTGCCAGCAGTCAATCGGGACTACGACTGTATTTT. This encodes CASSQSGLRLYF.

This clonotype is medium-sized within its sample. The chain couples TRBV24-1 to TRBJ2-7; D might be TRBD1 or TRBD2, each matching 5 bases. CDR1 is KGHDR and CDR2 is SFDVKD in the germline V gene. The length of the CDR3 is 15 residues. The V gene lost 4 bases and the J gene lost 5 bases, with 17 bases spanning the gap. CDR3 bases: TGTGCCACCAGTGACCCCGGGACGGACCGGGACGAGCAGTACTTC. Its translation: CATSDPGTDRDEQYF.

This clonotype was picked up a small number of times. V gene TRBV7-6 combines with J gene TRBJ2-5, with 14 bases lining up with TRBD2. The DNA matches TRBJ2-7 better at its end, which makes the J call doubtful. This CDR3 has 16 amino acids. Per germline, CDR1 SGHVS and CDR2 FNYEAQ. The CDR3 region is CASSPPGTSGSYEQYF. The CDR3 DNA reads TGTGCCAGCAGCCCCCCCGGGACTAGCGGGAGCTACGAGCAGTACTTC.

V gene TRBV7-9 combines with J gene TRBJ2-7; D ambiguous. Per germline, CDR1 SEHNR and CDR2 FQNEAQ (reference sequence). The CDR3 runs 15 residues. V was pared by 5 bases and J by 2 bases, with 16 bases between. For the CDR3, the DNA is TGTGCCAGCAGCACTTACTTAGAGTCCGCCTACGAGCAGTACTTC. Protein: CASSTYLESAYEQYF.

This clonotype has just one count. The chain employs TRBV5-6 and TRBJ1-2; D might be TRBD1 (5 bases). Germline V lookup: CDR1 SGHDT, CDR2 YYEEEE. This CDR3 has 14 residues. V was cut by 0 bases and J by 5 bases, with 11 bases left in between. CDR3 region: CASSLARQGYGYTF. CDR3 coding DNA: TGTGCCAGCAGCTTGGCCAGGCAGGGATATGGCTACACCTTC.

At least ten counts were recorded for this clonotype. The DNA for the CDR3 is TGTGCCAGCAGCCCCGGTGCGGGGACCTACAATGAGCAGTACTTC. Its translation: CASSPGAGTYNEQYF. The genes are TRBV12-3 or TRBV12-4 and TRBJ2-1, with D perhaps matching TRBD2 (6 bases). The DNA end is more similar to TRBJ2-7, so the J call may be wrong. This CDR3 is 15 amino acids long.

This clonotype has just one count. It is likely a read error, because the conserved phenylalanine at the end of the CDR3 is missing. The DNA is omitted, as the CDR3 cannot be located on it reliably, and the CDR3 follows TCRdb's listing. This chain uses TRBV28 with TRBJ2-3. The CDR3 totals 8 residues, both ends included. The germline V gene has CDR1 MDHEN and CDR2 SYDVKM. The CDR3 sequence is CASSQTRR.